The 9 T cell receptor beta chains given below trace back to one sample, sequenced in a study of Tregs in tolerant kidney transplant recipients. These TCRs are of unknown antigen specificity. Repertoires were generated with immunoSEQ multiplex PCR, while TCRdb's copy carries only in-frame clones and drops some. The record lists 2,500 to 3,000 clones, of which the ten most abundant hold roughly 8.6%. Recipient PBMCs carried a CFSE label and met irradiated graft donor PBMCs for about six days before FACS sorting. Material: CD8+ T cells from blood cultured with allogeneic cells, obtained before the transplant. These receptors all come from a human patient who received a combined kidney and bone marrow transplant.

A word on this clone: Sequencing ends 3 residues short of the CDR3 end; the germline J gene provides the rest. The V gene is TRBV7-2, the J gene TRBJ2-2, with D hard to call. The CDR3 has 12 residues. V gave up 7 bases and J gave up 2 bases, with 5 bases separating them. Per germline, CDR1 SGHTA and CDR2 FQGNSA. Incomplete CDR3 DNA: TGTGCCAGCACCACTAACACCGGGGAG. Amino acids: CASTTNTGE. The whole CDR3 is CASTTNTGELFF.

Concerning this clone itself: Coverage ceases 3 residues before the CDR3 finishes, and the germline J gene fills in the end. The chain joins TRBV6-2 or TRBV6-3 to TRBJ2-7, with 7 positions matching TRBD2. The CDR3 spans 14 residues. In germline, CDR1 is MNHEY, CDR2 SVGEGT. Germline trimming cut 4 bases from V and 2 bases from J; bases unmatched to any gene: 5. The sequenced part of the CDR3 DNA is TGTGCCAGCAGTTTGGGTCTAGCGGCCTACGAG. It specifies CASSLGLAAYE. The full CDR3 reads CASSLGLAAYEQYF.

Concerning this clone: The CDR3 end falls 3 residues outside the read, so it is completed with the germline J gene. V and J are TRBV2 and TRBJ1-2; 11 bases fit TRBD1. The germline V gene encodes CDR1 SNHLY and CDR2 FYNNEI. The CDR3 contains 15 residues. J was trimmed by 3 bases and V by 4 bases; bases with no gene match: 4. The CDR3 reads CASSGGGQGDYGYTF. CDR3 bases read: TGTGCCAGCAGTGGAGGGGGACAGGGGGACTATGGC.

Concerning this clone itself: The read ends 3 residues before the CDR3 terminus; that terminus is restored from the germline J gene. The V call is TRBV15, the J call TRBJ2-7; D is unresolved. Trimming removed 1 base at V and 4 bases at J, with 8 bases between. CDR1 is LNHNV and CDR2 is YYDKDF in the germline V gene (reference sequence). The CDR3 is 13 amino acids. The covered CDR3 bases are TGTGCCACCAGCAGAGGTCAGTTGTACGAG. Its translation is CATSRGQLYE. The entire CDR3 is CATSRGQLYEQYF.

Notes on this clone: The read is 3 residues too short to cover the CDR3 end, so that end is filled in from the germline J gene. The chain has TRBV12-3 or TRBV12-4 and TRBJ2-7; TRBD1 is a possible D gene (6 bases). CDR3 length: 12 amino acids. Deletions cut 5 bases from V and 2 bases from J, with 7 bases between. The chain's CDR3 is CASSPGAYEQYF. Incomplete CDR3 DNA: TGTGCCAGCAGTCCAGGGGCCTACGAG.

Concerning this clone: The read ends 3 residues before the CDR3 terminus; that terminus is restored from the germline J gene. The chain carries TRBV3-1 (or the pseudogene TRBV3-2) and TRBJ1-2, with D perhaps TRBD1 (5 bases). Germline CDR1 and CDR2: LGHDT and YNNKEL (reference sequence). The length of the CDR3 is 13 residues. The CDR3 DNA, read in part, is TGTGCCAGCAGCCCCGTGGGGGGTCAGGGC. This sequence encodes CASSPVGGQG. The whole CDR3 reads CASSPVGGQGYTF.

With regard to this clone: Sequencing ends 3 residues short of the CDR3 end; the germline J gene provides the rest. V is TRBV19 and J is TRBJ1-5; a possible D gene is TRBD1 (5 bases). Germline lookup yields CDR1 LNHDA and CDR2 SQIVND (reference sequence). The CDR3 has 14 residues. The V end was cut by 3 bases, the J end by 5 bases, with 11 bases between. This CDR3 is CASSIEGPYQPQHF. CDR3 bases read: TGTGCCAGTAGTATCGAGGGGCCCTATCAGCCC.

About this clone itself: The CDR3 end falls 3 residues outside the read, so it is completed with the germline J gene. This rearrangement joins TRBV5-1 to TRBJ2-2; 9 bases align to TRBD2. V was clipped by 7 bases and J by 1 base; unmatched bases: 5. Germline V gene data show CDR1 as SGHRS and CDR2 as YFSETQ. The CDR3 length is 15 residues. CDR3 protein: CASSRLAENTGELFF. The CDR3 bases that were read are TGCGCCAGCTCCCGACTAGCGGAGAACACCGGGGAG.

Frequency places this clone as medium-sized (0.01 to 0.1%). The read ends 3 residues early relative to the CDR3; the germline J gene fills the gap. The chain couples TRBV7-9 to TRBJ2-7; maybe TRBD2 (5 bases). The V gene lost 4 bases and the J gene lost 2 bases, with 9 bases spanning the gap. The CDR3 length is 13 residues. Germline-derived CDR1 and CDR2 are SEHNR and FQNEAQ (reference sequence). Partial CDR3 DNA: TGTGCCAGCAGCTCAACTAGTACCTACGAG. Its translation: CASSSTSTYE. The whole CDR3 sequence is CASSSTSTYEQYF.